The 8 T cell receptor beta chains below all came from one sample that was sequenced in a study of monozygotic twins with cystic fibrosis (TCRdb year 2021). The library was produced with the immunoSEQ multiplex PCR assay. In its TCRdb copy, this immuneACCESS table keeps in-frame sequences only and misses some clones. Where compared with another copy, unresolved V genes explain less than half of these, and the others have no known cause. The sample table records more than 9,000 clones; more than 99% of these occur just once. The ten top clones hold roughly 0.4% of the sample. The specimen was blood. These receptors originate from a young man with cystic fibrosis.

The chain is built from TRBV4-3 and TRBJ2-2; no clear D gene. CDR1 is LGHNA, CDR2 YSLEER, per germline. The CDR3 is 12 residues long. Trimming took off 4 bases at V and 7 bases at J, with 7 bases between the two ends. The CDR3 DNA is TGCGCCAGCAGCCGGGTCGACGGGGAGCTGTTTTTT. Amino acid sequence: CASSRVDGELFF.

This clone has just one count. The J gene is TRBJ2-7, the V gene TRBV18; 9 bases are a match to TRBD1. The CDR3 sequence is 14 residues long. Germline loops: CDR1 KGHSH, CDR2 LQKENI. V trimming: 4 bases; J trimming: 1 base; junction bases outside the gene matches: 2. The CDR3 loop reads CASSRDRESYEQYF. The CDR3 nucleotides read TGTGCCAGCTCACGGGACAGGGAGTCCTACGAGCAGTACTTC.

The V gene is TRBV19, the J gene TRBJ1-2; D not resolved. Germline lookup yields CDR1 LNHDA and CDR2 SQIVND (reference sequence). The CDR3 extends over 13 amino acids. Trimming cost V 1 base and J 6 bases, with 9 bases left between them. CDR3 loop: CASSIAGVHGYTF. The CDR3, as DNA: TGTGCCAGTAGTATAGCCGGGGTTCATGGCTACACCTTC.

The chain couples TRBV13 to TRBJ1-2; the match to TRBD1 covers 11 bases. Germline values: CDR1 PRHDT, CDR2 FYEKMQ (reference sequence). The CDR3 runs 15 residues. Losses at the gene ends were 5 bases for V and 3 bases for J; bases not matched to a gene: 5. Here the CDR3 reads CASSAGTGGDYGYTF. The CDR3 DNA reads as TGTGCCAGCAGCGCCGGGACAGGGGGAGACTATGGCTACACCTTC.

The CDR3 here is CASSIDEGTGFYGYTF. The CDR3 DNA sequence: TGTGCCAGTAGTATAGATGAAGGGACAGGGTTCTATGGCTACACCTTC. The V and J genes are TRBV19 and TRBJ1-2, with 9 bases matching TRBD1. The germline gives CDR1 LNHDA, CDR2 SQIVND (reference sequence). Trimming removed 0 bases from V and 4 bases from J; junction bases left unmatched: 6. There are 16 residues in the CDR3.

The CDR3 reads CASSLEGFQDTQYF. In DNA, the CDR3 is TGTGCCAGCAGCTTAGAGGGGTTTCAAGATACGCAGTATTTT. The J gene is TRBJ2-3, the V gene TRBV7-9; maybe TRBD1 (5 bases). The germline CDR1 and CDR2 sequences are SEHNR and FQNEAQ (reference sequence). CDR3 length: 14 amino acids. The V end lost 1 base, the J end lost 5 bases, and 10 bases lay between the germline ends.

The chain recombines TRBV6-1 with TRBJ1-3; TRBD1 matches at 8 bases. J lost 0 bases, V lost 6 bases, and 4 bases had no gene match. Germline V CDR1 and CDR2: MNHNS, SASEGT. The CDR3 has 15 residues. CDR3 loop: CASRAGTGSGNTIYF. CDR3 nucleotides: TGTGCCAGCAGAGCCGGGACAGGCTCTGGAAACACCATATATTTT.

DNA of the CDR3: TGCGCCAGCAGCTTGCACGGTCCTAAACAAATGAACACTGAAGCTTTCTTT. Translating it yields CASSLHGPKQMNTEAFF. The chain uses TRBV5-1 and TRBJ1-1; D remains ambiguous. The CDR3 runs to 17 residues. V was cut by 1 base and J by 0 bases, with 16 bases left in between. CDR1 and CDR2 from the germline V gene are SGHRS and YFSETQ.